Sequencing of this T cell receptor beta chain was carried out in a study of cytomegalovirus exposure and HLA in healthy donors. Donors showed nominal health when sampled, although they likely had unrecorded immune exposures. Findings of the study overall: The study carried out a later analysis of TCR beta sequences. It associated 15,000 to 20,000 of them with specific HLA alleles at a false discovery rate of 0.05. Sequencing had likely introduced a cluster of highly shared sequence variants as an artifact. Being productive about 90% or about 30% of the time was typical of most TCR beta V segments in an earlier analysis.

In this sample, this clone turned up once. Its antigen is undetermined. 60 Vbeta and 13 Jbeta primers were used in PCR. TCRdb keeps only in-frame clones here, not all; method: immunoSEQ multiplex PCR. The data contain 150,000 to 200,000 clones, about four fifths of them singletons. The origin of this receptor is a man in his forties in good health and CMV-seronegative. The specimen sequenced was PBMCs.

CDR3 residues: CASSRHEAEVQYF. The CDR3 DNA sequence: TGTGCCAGCAGTCGACACGAGGCGGAGGTTCAGTACTTC. This rearrangement joins TRBV7-6 to TRBJ2-4; weak D call: TRBD2 (5 bases). V lost 6 bases and J 11 bases, leaving 17 bases between the germline ends. The CDR3 extends over 13 amino acids. Germline assignment: CDR1 SGHVS and CDR2 FNYEAQ.